This T cell receptor beta chain came from a study of blood T cell repertoires in COVID-19. On the study more broadly: Spain, Italy and the United States supplied samples that represented acute and convalescent COVID-19. The analysed material was cDNA or gDNA that came from T cells, B-cell-depleted T cells, or PBMCs.

This clone has only a few counts. The germline gives CDR1 GTSNPN, CDR2 SVGIG (reference sequence). Trimming took off 1 base at V and 6 bases at J, with 13 bases between the two ends. The CDR3 length is 14 residues. In the original workflow: Amplification with reference gene primers provided the estimates of nucleated cell counts. Clones were sequenced by immunoSEQ multiplex PCR, and TCRdb holds only the in-frame ones, with some missing. V and J calls and clone size are as listed in that table; D and trimming were resolved from the DNA. The data hold about 79,000 clones, with 80% to 90% observed a single time.

The clonotype was recovered from a man in his 70s with active or convalescent COVID-19. The chain combines TRBV30 with TRBJ1-5, with TRBD1 as a possible D gene (6 bases). What was sequenced was peripheral blood. This CDR3 is CAWSGRTVSQPQHF. The CDR3 DNA reads as TGTGCCTGGAGTGGACGGACAGTCAGTCAGCCCCAGCATTTT. Full variable domain (rest looked up from reference TRBV30 and TRBJ1-5): SQTIHQWPATLVQPVGSPLSLECTVEGTSNPNLYWYRQAAGRGLQLLFYSVGIGQISSEVPQNLSASRPQDRQFILSSKKLLLSDSGFYLCAWSGRTVSQPQHFGDGTRLSIL.